This entry features one T cell receptor (beta chain) sequence. There are a few counts of this clonotype. Its target antigen remains unknown. No qualities accompany the bases; no much larger clone lies one base away. The record originates from a study of T cells in Graves' hyperthyroidism and ophthalmopathy (dated by TCRdb to the late 2010s). Regarding the research as a whole: Peripheral blood samples were taken at initial diagnosis, before any treatment was given. To identify distinguishing TCR V-J signatures, a discovery cohort of 95 to 100 patients was used, comprising roughly 45 with Graves' ophthalmopathy and 57 with stable Graves' hyperthyroidism. After sampling, hyperthyroidism patients received methimazole starting at 30 mg daily, and ophthalmopathy patients received high-dose intravenous methylprednisolone. Prospective prediction of ophthalmopathy was tested in an independent validation cohort consisting of 18 to 20 hyperthyroidism patients and about 17 patients who later progressed to ophthalmopathy. In six Graves' hyperthyroidism patients, the study also compared T-cell repertoires from thyroid tissue with T-cell repertoires from blood. According to the paper, TCR Vbeta CDR3 sequencing was carried out on 135 peripheral blood samples, which came from 40 to 45 ophthalmopathy, 75 or so hyperthyroidism and some 17 progressor patients. The roughly 100 discovery patients were randomly divided into training and test sets at a 7:3 ratio. Results and caveats for the whole study, not just this receptor: Sample size was not statistically predetermined, and blinding of investigators to group allocation was not performed. In validation, progression to ophthalmopathy was predicted by the model with 70.59% sensitivity and approximately 78% specificity, a median of approximately 6.5 months before onset. A model built on a 13 V-J signature distinguished ophthalmopathy from stable hyperthyroidism, reaching around 88% sensitivity and about 81% specificity in cross-validation and 80%/75% in testing. Most expanded thyroid clonotypes (frequency above 0.001) were also found in blood, which suggests that blood repertoires may mirror thyroid immune responses.

The CDR3, cysteine through phenylalanine, is 16 amino acids long. Only the CDR3 part of the read is kept: 48 bases, read in frame from the first base. Looking up the germline V gene yields CDR1 SNHLY and CDR2 FYNNEI. Ends trimmed: V by 6 bases, J by 3 bases; bases unmatched to a gene: 10. TCR beta CDR3 regions were amplified from RNA transcripts. The first round of RT-PCR for the TCR CDR3 was performed with the HTBI primer set and the Qiagen OneStep RT-PCR kit. A second multiplex PCR round built the libraries, followed by size selection and purification. Sequencing of the libraries was done on an Illumina HiSeq2000 using paired-end 100 bp reads. On the authors' methods: SOAPnuke was used to process the raw data, throwing out any read that contained adapters or uncalled bases, had a mean Phred below 15, or lacked an exact constant-primer or identifier match. High-quality paired reads were merged using COPE v1.2.5, and each unique nucleotide sequence was defined as a clonotype. MiTCR v1.1 was used to align clonotypes to the IMGT TRBV, TRBD and TRBJ reference segments. The analysis was restricted to V-J combinations with a frequency above 0.0001, which together covered 99.2% of the repertoires. The TCS score was defined as the ratio of F50 (clonal expansion) to E x V (chaos), calculated using BLOSUM62-based TCRdist between CDR3 peptides within each V-J. Welch's t-statistics and random forest reduced roughly 530 V-J features to 13, which were used in a naive Bayes classifier (R e1071). In TCRdb, the public reads were trimmed at Q25 with fastp and aligned with MiXCR, with productive beta chains retained. Each record represents a unique CDR3 protein, reported with the most common genes and DNA among its rows. Clone size and V and J calls follow TCRdb, not the original study. For this sample the table gives fewer than 400,000 distinct CDR3 sequences, of which about 15% were detected only once. The biggest ten clones account for about a quarter of the sample.

Hyperthyroidism patients were newly diagnosed, had a disease duration of under 2 months, and were aged 18 to 65 years. The study excluded patients with uncontrolled infections, other autoimmune diseases, pregnancy or lactation. Diagnoses were established on the basis of clinical symptoms, serum thyroxine and TRAb, thyroid ultrasound, and orbital computed tomography. Blood from progressor patients was collected at the time of first diagnosis with hyperthyroidism, before any ophthalmopathy symptoms had appeared. PBMCs were separated from approximately 10 ml of fresh peripheral blood using Ficoll-Paque density gradient centrifugation. Progressor patients were defined as those initially diagnosed with Graves' hyperthyroidism in whom ophthalmopathy developed during follow-up. Trizol reagent was used to extract total RNA, and RNA quality was then checked on an Agilent 2100 Bioanalyzer.

Recombination linked TRBV2 to TRBJ2-3; 9 bases in the junction line up with TRBD2. The sequence derives from a woman between 18 and 29 years old with Graves' hyperthyroidism that later progressed to Graves' ophthalmopathy. What was sequenced was blood. The CDR3 sequence is CASSGKAGGPTDTQYF. The nucleotide sequence reads TGTGCCAGCAGCGGGAAGGCGGGAGGGCCAACAGATACGCAGTATTTT.